This T cell receptor (beta chain) was retrieved from a study of technical replicates of blood from several donors. Sequenced by immunoSEQ multiplex PCR; TCRdb stores in-frame clones only, minus some. The sample consists of under 95,000 clones, roughly 94% of them appearing once. Germline-derived CDR1 and CDR2 are MNHEY and SVGAGI. This CDR3 has 14 residues. Trimming removed 0 bases from V and 1 base from J, with 6 bases in between. J is TRBJ1-1 and V is TRBV6-5; TRBD1 might be the D (5 bases). The source material was T cells isolated from PBMCs. The source of this sequence is a human donor in good health. In nucleotides, the CDR3 is TGTGCCAGCAGTTACTCCAGGGCGAACACTGAAGCTTTCTTT. Protein sequence: CASSYSRANTEAFF.